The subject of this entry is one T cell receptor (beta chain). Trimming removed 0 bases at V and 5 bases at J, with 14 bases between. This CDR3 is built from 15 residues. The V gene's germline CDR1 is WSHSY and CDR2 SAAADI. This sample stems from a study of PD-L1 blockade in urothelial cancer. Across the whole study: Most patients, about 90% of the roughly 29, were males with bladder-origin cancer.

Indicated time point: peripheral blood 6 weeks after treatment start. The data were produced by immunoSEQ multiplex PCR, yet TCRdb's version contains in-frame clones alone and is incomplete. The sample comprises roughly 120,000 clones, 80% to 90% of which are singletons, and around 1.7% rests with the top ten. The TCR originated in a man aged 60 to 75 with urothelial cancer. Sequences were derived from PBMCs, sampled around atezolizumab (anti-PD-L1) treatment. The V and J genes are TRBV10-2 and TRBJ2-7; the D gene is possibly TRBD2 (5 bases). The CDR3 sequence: CASSESGALRHEQYF. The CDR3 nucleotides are TGCGCCAGCAGTGAGTCGGGAGCTCTCAGGCACGAGCAGTACTTC.